This TCR beta chain originates from a study of cytomegalovirus exposure and HLA in healthy donors. Looked up from germline, CDR1 is MNHEY and CDR2 is SMNVEV (reference sequence). V lost 10 bases, J lost 3 bases, and 12 bases lay in between. This CDR3 has 13 residues. PCR employed 60 Vbeta and 13 Jbeta primers. The assay was immunoSEQ multiplex PCR, and TCRdb's table has in-frame clones only and misses some. The sample has under 200,000 clones; over 80% are singletons. The sequenced sample consisted of PBMCs. This clonotype originated in a woman between 45 and 60 years old in good health and CMV-seropositive. V usage is TRBV27 and J usage is TRBJ1-4; D unresolved. The CDR3 nucleotides are TGTGCCACGAAGGTAACAGCTAATGAAAAACTGTTTTTT. Translating gives CATKVTANEKLFF.